Shown below are 16 T cell receptor beta chains from a single sample sequenced in a study of blood T cell repertoires in COVID-19. Data came from immunoSEQ multiplex PCR; TCRdb stores just in-frame clones and leaves some out. This sample yields under 300,000 clones, of which over 80% are seen a single time; about 2% belongs to the top ten. Sequencing input: peripheral blood. The receptors come from a man younger than 45 who had recovered from COVID-19.

The gene calls are TRBV10-3 and TRBJ1-1, with 7 bases aligning to TRBD1. Germline V gene data show CDR1 as ENHRY and CDR2 as SYGVKD. The CDR3 contains 14 residues. J lost 5 bases, V lost 3 bases, and 6 bases had no gene match. The CDR3 sequence is CAISDRGDGTEAFF. The CDR3 region has the DNA TGTGCCATCAGTGACAGGGGGGACGGAACTGAAGCTTTCTTT.

The chain recombines TRBV9 with TRBJ2-5; 7 bases fit TRBD1. CDR1 is SGDLS and CDR2 is YYNGEE in the germline V gene. The CDR3 length is 15 residues. V was pared by 2 bases and J by 2 bases, with 6 bases of the junction left unmatched. The CDR3 DNA follows: TGTGCCAGCAGCGTTAATCACAGGGGACAAGAGACCCAGTACTTC. This gives the protein CASSVNHRGQETQYF.

A single count supports this clone. The chain recombines TRBV7-6 with TRBJ2-2; maybe TRBD2 (5 bases). The CDR3 length is 16 residues. Germline V gene data show CDR1 as SGHVS and CDR2 as FNYEAQ. Trimming took off 2 bases at V and 0 bases at J, with 10 bases between the two ends. CDR3 in DNA: TGTGCCAGCAGCTTACAGGCTAGCTCGAACACCGGGGAGCTGTTTTTT. Translated: CASSLQASSNTGELFF.

The chain uses TRBV7-8 and TRBJ1-1, with a tentative D call TRBD1 (5 bases). CDR1 is SGHVS and CDR2 is FQNEAQ in the germline V gene. The CDR3 has 14 amino acids. With 5 bases removed from V and 1 base from J, the gap between germline ends came to 11 bases. The CDR3 is CASSARTGNTEAFF. The CDR3, as DNA: TGTGCCAGCAGCGCACGAACAGGGAACACTGAAGCTTTCTTT.

There are a few counts of this clone. The V gene is TRBV9, the J gene TRBJ1-1; 8 nucleotides match TRBD1. This CDR3 contains 13 residues. The V segment lost 3 bases and the J segment 5 bases; nucleotides outside the gene matches: 3. Per germline, CDR1 SGDLS and CDR2 YYNGEE. The DNA of the CDR3 is TGTGCCAGCAGCGAGAGACAGGGGACTGAAGCTTTCTTT. The encoded protein is CASSERQGTEAFF. The complete variable domain, with remaining parts taken from reference TRBV9 and TRBJ1-1, reads DSGVTQTPKHLITATGQRVTLRCSPRSGDLSVYWYQQSLDQGLQFLIQYYNGEERAKGNILERFSAQQFPDLHSELNLSSLELGDSALYFCASSERQGTEAFFGQGTRLTVV.

This clone was observed a single time. This chain connects TRBV7-2 to TRBJ1-5, with D unresolved. Looked up from germline, CDR1 is SGHTA and CDR2 is FQGNSA. V was clipped by 5 bases and J by 3 bases, with 11 bases between them. This CDR3 is 14 amino acids long. CDR3 loop: CASSLQRFNQPQHF. In DNA, the CDR3 is TGTGCCAGCAGCCTACAGAGATTCAATCAGCCCCAGCATTTT.

A single count supports this clone. The chain has TRBV9 and TRBJ1-2, with a tentative D call TRBD1 (6 bases). The V gene lost 3 bases and the J gene lost 9 bases, with 21 bases spanning the gap. The CDR3 consists of 15 residues. Per the germline V gene, CDR1 is SGDLS and CDR2 is YYNGEE. CDR3 region: CASSGDSGTLGSYTF. Written as DNA, the CDR3 is TGTGCCAGCAGCGGCGATTCCGGGACACTTGGTAGCTACACCTTC.

In its sample, this clone was seen a few times. V usage is TRBV5-4 and J usage is TRBJ2-1; 8 bases are a match to TRBD1. This CDR3 has 16 residues. The V and J ends lost 4 bases and 1 base, in that order; junction bases with no gene match: 7. In germline, CDR1 is SGHNT, CDR2 YYREEE (reference sequence). The CDR3 here is CASSESTGASYNEQFF. CDR3 DNA sequence: TGTGCCAGCAGCGAATCGACAGGGGCGTCCTACAATGAGCAGTTCTTC.

CDR3 sequence (DNA): TGTGCCAGCAGTTTCGGAGCTCAAGAGACCCAGTACTTC. As protein: CASSFGAQETQYF. The V gene is TRBV6-2 or TRBV6-3, the J gene TRBJ2-5; no reliable D call. Trimming pared 4 bases from V and 2 bases from J, leaving 8 bases between. This CDR3 comprises 13 residues. In germline, CDR1 is MNHEY, CDR2 SVGEGT.

DNA for the CDR3: TGTGCCAGCAGTGAGAGGGCAGGGGGTTACAACAATCAGCCCCAGCATTTT. Its protein product is CASSERAGGYNNQPQHF. The rearrangement joins TRBV6-1 to TRBJ1-5, with 7 bases aligning to TRBD1. The CDR3 covers 17 residues. The V segment lost 3 bases and the J segment 3 bases; nucleotides outside the gene matches: 11. Germline CDR1 is MNHNS and CDR2 is SASEGT.

The gene calls are TRBV2 and TRBJ2-7; D not certain. The V end lost 11 bases, the J end lost 2 bases, and 16 bases lay between the germline ends. The CDR3 length is 13 residues. Germline-derived CDR1 and CDR2 are SNHLY and FYNNEI. CDR3 DNA sequence: TGTGCCGGCTTAAATGTTGTCCCCTACGAGCAGTACTTC. Residues: CAGLNVVPYEQYF.

This chain links TRBV28 with TRBJ2-7; D possibly corresponds to TRBD1 (6 bases). The CDR3 extends over 16 amino acids. V shed 6 bases and J shed 1 base, with 19 bases lying between them. Germline values: CDR1 MDHEN, CDR2 SYDVKM. This CDR3 reads CASSPSKPQGSYEQYV. In DNA, the CDR3 is TGTGCCAGCAGCCCTTCCAAACCACAGGGATCCTACGAGCAGTACGTC.

CDR3 coding DNA: TGTGCCAGCAGTTTATCGAGGGAACGGCCCCAGTACTTC. As protein: CASSLSRERPQYF. The chain has TRBV28 and TRBJ2-5; weak D call: TRBD2 (5 bases). Germline V gene sequence: CDR1 MDHEN, CDR2 SYDVKM. The CDR3 runs to 13 residues. Trimming took off 1 base at V and 9 bases at J, with 12 bases between the two ends.

In its sample, this clone ranks as medium-sized. The gene calls are TRBV11-2 and TRBJ2-2, with D perhaps matching TRBD2 (7 bases). CDR1 is SGHAT, CDR2 FQNNGV, per germline. V lost 7 bases to trimming and J lost 6 bases, with 18 bases between them. The CDR3 runs to 15 residues. This chain's CDR3 is CASNLGGASSGELFF. The DNA for the CDR3 is TGTGCCAGCAACTTGGGGGGGGCAAGCTCCGGGGAGCTGTTTTTT.

V usage is TRBV10-3 and J usage is TRBJ1-6; 9 bases are shared with TRBD1. The CDR3 is made up of 16 amino acids. The germline V gene encodes CDR1 ENHRY and CDR2 SYGVKD. V dropped 8 bases and J dropped 8; count of bases not matched to a gene: 13. The CDR3 DNA reads TGTGCCATCGGACTCGGGACAGGGAAGGGGGATTCACCCCTCCACTTT. Protein product: CAIGLGTGKGDSPLHF.

This clone was seen a few times. The rearrangement uses TRBV4-1 and TRBJ1-5; D unresolved. This CDR3 comprises 14 residues. V gave up 1 base and J gave up 9 bases, with 13 bases separating them. The germline V gene encodes CDR1 MGHRA and CDR2 YSYEKL. CDR3 DNA: TGCGCCAGCAGCCAAGGTTTCGCTTTGAGGCCCCAGCATTTT. Translation: CASSQGFALRPQHF.